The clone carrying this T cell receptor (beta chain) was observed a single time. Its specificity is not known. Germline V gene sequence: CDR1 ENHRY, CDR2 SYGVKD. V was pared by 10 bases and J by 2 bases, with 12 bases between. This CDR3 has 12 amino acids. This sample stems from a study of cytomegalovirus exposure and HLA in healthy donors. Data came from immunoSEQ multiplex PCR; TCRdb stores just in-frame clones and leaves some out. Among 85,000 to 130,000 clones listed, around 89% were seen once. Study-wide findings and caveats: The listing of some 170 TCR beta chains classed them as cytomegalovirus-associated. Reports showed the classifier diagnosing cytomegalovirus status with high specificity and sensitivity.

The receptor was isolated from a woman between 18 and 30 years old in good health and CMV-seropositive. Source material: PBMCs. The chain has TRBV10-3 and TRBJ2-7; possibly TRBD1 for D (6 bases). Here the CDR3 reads CATGQYPYEQYV. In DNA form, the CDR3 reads TGTGCCACCGGACAGTACCCCTACGAGCAGTACGTC.